A single sample is the source of the 23 T cell receptor beta chains below, sequenced in a study of shared clonotypes between healthy human individuals. Generated by immunoSEQ multiplex PCR, the TCRdb table keeps only in-frame clones and is missing some. The sample shows about 2,200,000 clones, about 92% of them seen only once. Positively selected for CCR7, the CD45RO-negative cells used as naive CD8 cells excluded terminally differentiated effector memory CD45RA+ cells. Sequenced input: naive CD8+ T cells from PBMCs. These receptors came from a man aged 18-30 years in good health. Some clones in this sample may be carry-over from other donors' samples.

The chain carries TRBV7-9 and TRBJ2-5; possible D gene TRBD2, 7 bases. Germline CDR1 reads SEHNR; CDR2 reads FQNEAQ (reference sequence). The CDR3 has 16 amino acids. V lost 4 bases to trimming and J lost 1 base, with 16 bases between them. The CDR3 reads CASSSGLGGPQETQYF. For the CDR3, the DNA is TGTGCCAGCAGCTCAGGACTAGGGGGACCCCAAGAGACCCAGTACTTC.

J is TRBJ2-1 and V is TRBV19, with 7 bases aligning to TRBD1. Germline CDR1 reads LNHDA; CDR2 reads SQIVND (reference sequence). This CDR3 comprises 15 residues. J gave up 3 bases and V 11 bases, and 13 bases lay outside the gene matches. CDR3 in amino acids: CAAGDSLGYYNEQFF. The CDR3 region has the DNA TGTGCCGCCGGGGACAGTCTCGGGTACTACAATGAGCAGTTCTTC.

The V and J genes are TRBV6-4 and TRBJ2-3; 7 bases align to TRBD2. After removal of 6 bases from V and 0 bases from J, the junction contained 6 bases not matched to a gene. The CDR3 sequence is 15 residues long. Germline V lookup: CDR1 MRHNA, CDR2 SNTAGT. The CDR3 DNA is TGTGCCAGCAGGGCACTAGCGATTAGCACAGATACGCAGTATTTT. Protein sequence: CASRALAISTDTQYF.

This sequence joins TRBV11-3 and TRBJ2-2, with D perhaps given as TRBD1 or TRBD2 (5 bases each). Germline assignment: CDR1 SGHNT and CDR2 YENEEA. V was trimmed by 4 bases and J by 4 bases, leaving 13 bases between them. There are 15 residues in the CDR3. Written as DNA, the CDR3 is TGTGCCAGCAGCTCCAGGGAAGGGAGCACCGGGGAGCTGTTTTTT. Translated: CASSSREGSTGELFF. The variable domain in full, completed from reference TRBV11-3 and TRBJ2-2, reads EAGVVQSPRYKIIEKKQPVAFWCNPISGHNTLYWYLQNLGQGPELLIRYENEEAVDDSQLPKDRFSAERLKGVDSTLKIQPAELGDSAVYLCASSSREGSTGELFFGEGSRLTVL.

CDR3 sequence reads: CASSTSEGGGSDNEQFF. DNA of the CDR3: TGTGCCAGCAGCACTAGCGAAGGGGGAGGAAGCGACAATGAGCAGTTCTTC. V usage is TRBV7-9 and J usage is TRBJ2-1; D may be TRBD2 (7 bases). The V gene lost 5 bases and the J gene lost 5 bases, with 22 bases spanning the gap. Germline CDR1 is SEHNR and CDR2 is FQNEAQ (reference sequence). This CDR3 contains 17 residues. The full variable domain, with the rest looked up from reference TRBV7-9 and TRBJ2-1, is DTGVSQNPRHKITKRGQNVTFRCDPISEHNRLYWYRQTLGQGPEFLTYFQNEAQLEKSRLLSDRFSAERPKGSFSTLEIQRTEQGDSAMYLCASSTSEGGGSDNEQFFGPGTRLTVL.

This chain joins TRBV15 and TRBJ2-1; 8 positions agree with TRBD1. This CDR3 spans 16 amino acids. The germline V gene has CDR1 LNHNV and CDR2 YYDKDF (reference sequence). After removal of 2 bases from V and 7 bases from J, the junction contained 10 bases not matched to a gene. CDR3 sequence (DNA): TGTGCCACCAGCAGACCCAACCTGGACAGGGTGAATGAGCAGTTCTTC. Protein product: CATSRPNLDRVNEQFF.

The chain carries TRBV28 and TRBJ1-2; 8 nucleotides agree with TRBD1. Germline assignment: CDR1 MDHEN and CDR2 SYDVKM. V dropped 6 bases and J dropped 4; count of bases not matched to a gene: 16. The CDR3 runs 17 residues. The CDR3 here is CASSLTGWDRQFYGYTF. In DNA form, the CDR3 reads TGTGCCAGCAGCCTGACCGGTTGGGACAGGCAATTCTATGGCTACACCTTC.

This chain links TRBV10-2 with TRBJ1-1; 7 nucleotides match TRBD1. Germline trimming cut 6 bases from V and 5 bases from J; bases unmatched to any gene: 6. The CDR3 loop spans 13 amino acids. Germline CDR1 and CDR2: WSHSY and SAAADI. CDR3 sequence (DNA): TGCGCCAGCAGAAACAGGGGTGGGACTGAAGCTTTCTTT. Protein: CASRNRGGTEAFF.

The rearrangement links TRBV27 to TRBJ1-3; D call uncertain. V was shortened by 10 bases and J by 0 bases, with 16 bases between the two germline ends. Germline V CDR1 and CDR2: MNHEY, SMNVEV (reference sequence). There are 15 residues in the CDR3. Here the CDR3 reads CATGRGPSSGNTIYF. The CDR3 DNA is TGTGCCACTGGTCGGGGTCCGAGCTCTGGAAACACCATATATTTT.

This clone was seen once. The gene calls are TRBV4-1 and TRBJ1-1; 11 nucleotides agree with TRBD1. The V segment lost 4 bases and the J segment 4 bases; nucleotides outside the gene matches: 8. CDR3 length: 16 residues. Per germline, CDR1 MGHRA and CDR2 YSYEKL. CDR3 sequence (DNA): TGCGCCAGCAGCCGCAGCACCGGGACAGGGGGCACTGAAGCTTTCTTT. It translates to CASSRSTGTGGTEAFF.

Note on this clone: Other DNA sequences from this sample encode an identical CDR3 as well. The J gene is TRBJ2-1, the V gene TRBV30; D ambiguous. CDR3 length equals 14 residues. In germline, CDR1 is GTSNPN, CDR2 SVGIG (reference sequence). V was cut by 0 bases and J by 3 bases, with 9 bases left in between. CDR3 nucleotides: TGTGCCTGGAGTGTCCCCAGAATCTACAATGAGCAGTTCTTC. Translation: CAWSVPRIYNEQFF. Full variable domain (remainder filled in from reference TRBV30 and TRBJ2-1): SQTIHQWPATLVQPVGSPLSLECTVEGTSNPNLYWYRQAAGRGLQLLFYSVGIGQISSEVPQNLSASRPQDRQFILSSKKLLLSDSGFYLCAWSVPRIYNEQFFGPGTRLTVL.

The chain couples TRBV13 to TRBJ2-6, with 10 positions matching TRBD1. Germline values: CDR1 PRHDT, CDR2 FYEKMQ (reference sequence). V lost 1 base, J lost 4 bases, and 10 bases stayed unmatched. The CDR3 has 19 residues. For the CDR3, the DNA is TGTGCCAGCAGCTTAGTGGCCGGACAGGGGGTTGGCGGGGCCAACGTCCTGACTTTC. It translates to CASSLVAGQGVGGANVLTF.

V is TRBV9 and J is TRBJ2-7, with TRBD2 identical over 8 bases. Germline CDR1 and CDR2: SGDLS and YYNGEE. This CDR3 comprises 16 residues. J lost 7 bases, V lost 4 bases, and 16 bases had no gene match. The CDR3 sequence is CASSPERLSGSFEQYF. Here the CDR3 DNA reads TGTGCCAGCAGCCCGGAGCGCTTGAGCGGGAGCTTTGAGCAGTACTTC.

This sequence joins TRBV6-1 and TRBJ1-1; unclear D gene. CDR1 and CDR2 (germline): MNHNS, SASEGT. This CDR3 contains 16 residues. V lost 0 bases to trimming and J lost 0 bases, with 11 bases between them. DNA for the CDR3: TGTGCCAGCAGTGAAGCACGGGCCAGTATGAACACTGAAGCTTTCTTT. Protein: CASSEARASMNTEAFF.

The rearrangement links TRBV6-6 to TRBJ1-1, with 8 nucleotides matching TRBD1. Trimming at V came to 7 bases and at J to 8 bases, leaving 9 bases not matched to a gene. Germline V lookup: CDR1 MNHNY, CDR2 SVGAGI (reference sequence). The CDR3 totals 13 residues. This chain's CDR3 is CASTHSRDREAFF. CDR3 nucleotide sequence: TGTGCCAGCACCCACTCCCGGGACAGGGAAGCTTTCTTT.

The chain recombines TRBV7-9 with TRBJ2-7; D is unresolved. Germline values: CDR1 SEHNR, CDR2 FQNEAQ (reference sequence). The CDR3 covers 14 residues. Trimming removed 5 bases at V and 3 bases at J, with 14 bases between. In DNA form, the CDR3 reads TGTGCCAGCAGCGAGGCCGCCCCGAGCTACGAGCAGTACTTC. The encoded protein is CASSEAAPSYEQYF.

The chain uses TRBV11-2 and TRBJ2-7; D ambiguous. Trimming shortened V by 6 bases and J by 6 bases, and 15 bases separated the two germline ends. This CDR3 region has 13 residues. Germline CDR1 and CDR2: SGHAT and FQNNGV. The CDR3 region has the DNA TGTGCCAGCAGTTATGACCCCGAAGTCGAGCAGTACTTC. It specifies CASSYDPEVEQYF.

This chain joins TRBV7-9 and TRBJ2-6; 9 bases agree with TRBD1. This CDR3 has 19 amino acids. Germline assignment: CDR1 SEHNR and CDR2 FQNEAQ (reference sequence). The V and J ends lost 6 bases and 0 bases, in that order; junction bases with no gene match: 12. The chain's CDR3 is CASSFPGTGIISGANVLTF. In nucleotides, the CDR3 is TGTGCCAGCAGTTTTCCCGGGACAGGGATAATCTCTGGGGCCAACGTCCTGACTTTC. The whole variable domain, remainder taken from reference TRBV7-9 and TRBJ2-6, is DTGVSQNPRHKITKRGQNVTFRCDPISEHNRLYWYRQTLGQGPEFLTYFQNEAQLEKSRLLSDRFSAERPKGSFSTLEIQRTEQGDSAMYLCASSFPGTGIISGANVLTFGAGSRLTVL.

The chain uses TRBV2 and TRBJ2-2; tentatively, D is TRBD1 or TRBD2 (5 bases each). In germline, CDR1 is SNHLY, CDR2 FYNNEI. The CDR3 is 15 residues long. V was clipped by 7 bases and J by 0 bases, with 12 bases between them. CDR3 residues: CASNPGRSNTGELFF. CDR3 sequence (DNA): TGTGCCAGCAACCCGGGACGATCGAACACCGGGGAGCTGTTTTTT.

This chain joins TRBV14 and TRBJ1-1, with D hard to call. This CDR3 region has 17 residues. The ends were cut back, 2 bases at V and 1 base at J, with 17 bases in the middle. The V gene's germline CDR1 is SGHDN and CDR2 FVKESK. The CDR3 DNA reads TGTGCCAGCAGCCAAATGCGGGCAGGAGGTCAGAACACTGAAGCTTTCTTT. Translation: CASSQMRAGGQNTEAFF.

This chain links TRBV27 with TRBJ2-7; no definite D call. Trimming left V 5 bases short and J 2 bases short, with 13 bases between. Germline-derived CDR1 and CDR2 are MNHEY and SMNVEV (reference sequence). The CDR3 sequence is 14 residues long. This chain's CDR3 is CASSQYLVPYEQYF. The CDR3 nucleotides are TGTGCCAGCAGTCAATATCTTGTCCCCTACGAGCAGTACTTC.

The gene calls are TRBV21-1 and TRBJ2-5; the D segment call TRBD2 is taken from the table without a DNA check. TRBV21-1 is a documented pseudogene. The CDR3 is 13 amino acids. CDR3 region: CASRVIGRETQYF. In DNA form, the CDR3 reads TGTGCCAGCAGAGTGATAGGGAGGGAGACCCAGTACTTC.

J is TRBJ2-1 and V is TRBV28; 8 bases match TRBD2. CDR1 MDHEN and CDR2 SYDVKM come from the germline V gene. This CDR3 is 14 amino acids long. V dropped 3 bases and J dropped 9; count of bases not matched to a gene: 7. The CDR3 coding sequence is TGTGCCAGCAGTTTGCGACTAGCGAGGAGTGAGCAGTTCTTC. This gives the protein CASSLRLARSEQFF. The entire variable domain, with the rest obtained from reference TRBV28 and TRBJ2-1, is as follows: DVKVTQSSRYLVKRTGEKVFLECVQDMDHENMFWYRQDPGLGLRLIYFSYDVKMKEKGDIPEGYSVSREKKERFSLILESASTNQTSMYLCASSLRLARSEQFFGPGTRLTVL.